The entry below gives a single T cell receptor (beta chain) sequence along with its context. This clone's antigen is unknown. Base quality data are lacking; no much larger clone is found one base away. This entry comes from a study of blood T cell repertoires in COVID-19 (TCRdb year 2020). Broadly, across the study: Samples covering the acute and convalescent phases of COVID-19 were provided by collaborators in the United States, Italy and Spain. Sample metadata almost always included a de-identified subject ID, COVID-19 status, age in years and sex. Samples came from the ongoing ImmuneRACE study (first 160 participants) plus 1,254 subjects from 6 global collaborators. Where HLA class I and class II types were available, the types were taken from metadata supplied by the sample provider, not from assay-based typing. The repertoires were released in a freely available public database meant as a resource for research on the immune response to SARS-CoV-2. Subjects who had been exposed to COVID-19, were actively infected with it, or had recovered from it provided the deeply sampled blood TCRbeta repertoires that made up the dataset. The prospective study material was composed of cDNA or gDNA derived from T cells, B-cell-depleted T cells, or PBMCs. Findings and caveats that apply to the study as a whole: Clinical and demographic metadata were provided uncurated, with the amount varying by source and participant.

A distance of 24 bases separates the germline ends of V and J, which lose 3 bases and 8 bases respectively. Including cysteine and phenylalanine, the CDR3 has 18 amino acids. Only the CDR3 portion is preserved as DNA: 54 bases, with reading frame beginning at the first base. CDR1 and CDR2 are drawn from the germline V gene: KGHDR, SFDVKD. TCRbeta CDR3 regions were amplified from genomic DNA by means of the immunoSEQ Assay, a bias-controlled multiplex PCR. The original pipeline was this. The number of nucleated cells in each sample was estimated by amplification of reference gene primers within the assay. To quantify the absolute abundance of each unique TCRbeta CDR3 rearrangement, sequence reads were collapsed and filtered. Productive Simpson clonality was computed per sample as the square root of Simpson's diversity index over productive rearrangements. TCRdb re-hosts the immuneACCESS table, in-frame sequences only. Its copies lack some clones; in the studies checked, an unresolved V gene accounts for under half of them, and the cause for the rest is not known. V, J and clone size are taken as reported in that table, and D and trimming were inferred from the DNA itself. For this sample the table gives fewer than 130,000 clones, of which less than 80% were detected only once. The ten largest clones take up roughly 19% of the sample.

Whole blood was collected in K2EDTA tubes by collaborating institutions according to the institutions' own protocols. For TCRbeta analysis, collaborators shipped samples as frozen whole blood, isolated PBMCs, or DNA extracted from either of those sample types. Sequenced material: peripheral blood. The receptor comes from a man in his 70s with active or convalescent COVID-19. The sequence links TRBV24-1 to TRBJ1-4; the D gene is perhaps TRBD1, on 5 matching bases. Read as DNA, the sequence is TGTGCCACCAGTGATCCGCAAGCCTCGGGAGGGGCGGGGGAAAAACTGTTTTTT. Its protein is CATSDPQASGGAGEKLFF.